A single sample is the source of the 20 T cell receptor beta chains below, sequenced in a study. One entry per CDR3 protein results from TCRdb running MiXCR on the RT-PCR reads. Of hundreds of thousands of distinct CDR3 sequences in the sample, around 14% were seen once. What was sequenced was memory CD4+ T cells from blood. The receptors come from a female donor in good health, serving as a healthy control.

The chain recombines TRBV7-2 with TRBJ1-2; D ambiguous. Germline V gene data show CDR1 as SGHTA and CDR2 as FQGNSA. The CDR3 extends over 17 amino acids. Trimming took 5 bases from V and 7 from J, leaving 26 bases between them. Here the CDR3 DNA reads TGTGCCAGCAGCAATAGGATAGGCAGTTCGTTTGTTGGTGGCTACACCTTC. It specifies CASSNRIGSSFVGGYTF.

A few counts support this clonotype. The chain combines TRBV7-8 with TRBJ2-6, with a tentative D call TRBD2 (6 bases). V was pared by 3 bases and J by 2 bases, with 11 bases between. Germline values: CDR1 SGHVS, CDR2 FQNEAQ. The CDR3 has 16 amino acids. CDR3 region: CASSFGSGAGANVLTF. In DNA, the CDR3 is TGTGCCAGCAGCTTCGGCTCGGGGGCTGGGGCCAACGTCCTGACTTTC.

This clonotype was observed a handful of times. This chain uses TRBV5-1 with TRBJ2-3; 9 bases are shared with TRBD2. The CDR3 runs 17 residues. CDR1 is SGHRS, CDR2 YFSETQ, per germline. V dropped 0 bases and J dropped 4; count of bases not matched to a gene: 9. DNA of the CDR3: TGCGCCAGCAGCTTGGCCGCGGGAGGGAAAGGTGCAGATACGCAGTATTTT. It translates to CASSLAAGGKGADTQYF.

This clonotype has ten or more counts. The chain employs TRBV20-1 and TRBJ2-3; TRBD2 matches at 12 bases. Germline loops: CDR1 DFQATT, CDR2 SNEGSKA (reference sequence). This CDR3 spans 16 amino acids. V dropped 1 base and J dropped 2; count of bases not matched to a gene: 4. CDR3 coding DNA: TGCAGTGCTAGAGGACTAGCGGGGGCGTACACAGATACGCAGTATTTT. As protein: CSARGLAGAYTDTQYF.

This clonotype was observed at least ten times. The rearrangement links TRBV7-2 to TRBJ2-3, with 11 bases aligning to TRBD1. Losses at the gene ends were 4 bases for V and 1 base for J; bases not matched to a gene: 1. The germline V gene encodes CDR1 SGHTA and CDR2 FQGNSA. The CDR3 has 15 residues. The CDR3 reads CASSSGQGGTDTQYF. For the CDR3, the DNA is TGTGCCAGCAGCTCGGGACAGGGGGGCACAGATACGCAGTATTTT.

The DNA for the CDR3 is TGTGCCAGCCGACGTCCGGGACAGGGATCTTATGGCTACACCTTC. Protein product: CASRRPGQGSYGYTF. The chain employs TRBV28 and TRBJ1-2; 9 bases match TRBD1. V was clipped by 8 bases and J by 5 bases; unmatched bases: 12. The V gene's germline CDR1 is MDHEN and CDR2 SYDVKM. This CDR3 has 15 amino acids.

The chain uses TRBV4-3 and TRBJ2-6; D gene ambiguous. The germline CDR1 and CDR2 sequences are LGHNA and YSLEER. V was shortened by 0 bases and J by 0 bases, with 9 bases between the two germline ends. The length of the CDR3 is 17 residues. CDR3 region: CASSQEIASSGANVLTF. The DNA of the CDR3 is TGCGCCAGCAGCCAAGAGATAGCCTCCTCTGGGGCCAACGTCCTGACTTTC.

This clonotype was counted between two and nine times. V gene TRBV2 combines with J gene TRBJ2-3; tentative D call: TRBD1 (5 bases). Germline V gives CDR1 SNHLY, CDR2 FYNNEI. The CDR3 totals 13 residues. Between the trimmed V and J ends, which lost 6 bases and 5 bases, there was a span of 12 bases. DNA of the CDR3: TGTGCCAGCAGAGCTCTACAGGTAGATACGCAGTATTTT. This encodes CASRALQVDTQYF.

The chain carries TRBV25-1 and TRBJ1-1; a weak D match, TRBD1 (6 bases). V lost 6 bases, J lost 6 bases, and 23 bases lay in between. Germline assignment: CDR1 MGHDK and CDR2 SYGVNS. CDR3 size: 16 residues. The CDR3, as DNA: TGTGCCAGCAGCACAGGACAGTTGGGACTAAAGTCTGAAGCTTTCTTT. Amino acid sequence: CASSTGQLGLKSEAFF.

DNA of the CDR3: TGCGCCAGCAGCGCCGCGAATGATGAAAAACTGTTTTTT. Its translation: CASSAANDEKLFF. The chain is built from TRBV5-1 and TRBJ1-4; D gene ambiguous. Germline CDR1 is SGHRS and CDR2 is YFSETQ. This CDR3 has 13 residues. V lost 4 bases and J 6 bases, leaving 10 bases between the germline ends.

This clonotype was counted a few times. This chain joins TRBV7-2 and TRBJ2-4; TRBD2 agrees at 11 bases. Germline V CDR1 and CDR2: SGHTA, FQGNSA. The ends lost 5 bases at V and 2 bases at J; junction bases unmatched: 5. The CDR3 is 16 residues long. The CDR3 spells CASSHSGGVTKNIQYF. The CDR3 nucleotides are TGTGCCAGCAGCCATAGCGGGGGGGTCACCAAAAACATTCAGTACTTC. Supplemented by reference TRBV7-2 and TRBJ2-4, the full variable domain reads GAGVSQSPSNKVTEKGKDVELRCDPISGHTALYWYRQSLGQGLEFLIYFQGNSAPDKSGLPSDRFSAERTGGSVSTLTIQRTQQEDSAVYLCASSHSGGVTKNIQYFGAGTRLSVL.

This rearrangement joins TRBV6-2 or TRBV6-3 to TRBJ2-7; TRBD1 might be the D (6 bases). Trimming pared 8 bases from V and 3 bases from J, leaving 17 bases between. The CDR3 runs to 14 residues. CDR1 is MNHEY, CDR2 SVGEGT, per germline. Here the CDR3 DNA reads TGTGCCAGCGGAAAGACAAGCAGGGGCTACGAGCAGTACTTC. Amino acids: CASGKTSRGYEQYF.

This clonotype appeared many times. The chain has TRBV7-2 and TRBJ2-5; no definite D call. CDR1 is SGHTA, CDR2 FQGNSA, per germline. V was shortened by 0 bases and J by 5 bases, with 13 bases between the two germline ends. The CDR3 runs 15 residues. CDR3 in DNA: TGTGCCAGCAGCTTAGCGGGTGGGTTCAGCGAGACCCAGTACTTC. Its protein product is CASSLAGGFSETQYF.

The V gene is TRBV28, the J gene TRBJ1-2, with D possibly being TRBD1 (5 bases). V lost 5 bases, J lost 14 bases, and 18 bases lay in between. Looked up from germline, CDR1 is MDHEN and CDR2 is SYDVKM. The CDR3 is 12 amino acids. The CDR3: CASSASGIKGTF. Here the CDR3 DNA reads TGTGCCAGCAGTGCATCAGGGATTAAAGGGACCTTC.

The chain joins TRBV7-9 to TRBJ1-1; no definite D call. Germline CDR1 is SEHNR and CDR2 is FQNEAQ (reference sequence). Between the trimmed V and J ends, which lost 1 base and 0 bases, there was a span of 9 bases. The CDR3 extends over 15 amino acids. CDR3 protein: CASSLDQRLNTEAFF. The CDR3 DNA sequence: TGTGCCAGCAGCTTAGACCAGCGGTTGAACACTGAAGCTTTCTTT. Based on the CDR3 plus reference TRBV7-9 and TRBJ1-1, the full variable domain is DTGVSQNPRHKITKRGQNVTFRCDPISEHNRLYWYRQTLGQGPEFLTYFQNEAQLEKSRLLSDRFSAERPKGSFSTLEIQRTEQGDSAMYLCASSLDQRLNTEAFFGQGTRLTVV.

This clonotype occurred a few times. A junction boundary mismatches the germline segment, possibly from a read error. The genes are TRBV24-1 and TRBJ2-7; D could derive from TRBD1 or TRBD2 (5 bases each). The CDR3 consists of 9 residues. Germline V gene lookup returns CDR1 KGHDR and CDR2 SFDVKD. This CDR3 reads CATSSTGPF. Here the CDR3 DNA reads TGTGCCACCAGTAGTACGGGGCCATTC.

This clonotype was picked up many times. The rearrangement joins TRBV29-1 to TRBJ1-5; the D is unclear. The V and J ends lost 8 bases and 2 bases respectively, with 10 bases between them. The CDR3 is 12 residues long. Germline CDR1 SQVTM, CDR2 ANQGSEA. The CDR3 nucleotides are TGCAGCTCCCAAGATGGCAATCAGCCCCAGCATTTT. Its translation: CSSQDGNQPQHF.

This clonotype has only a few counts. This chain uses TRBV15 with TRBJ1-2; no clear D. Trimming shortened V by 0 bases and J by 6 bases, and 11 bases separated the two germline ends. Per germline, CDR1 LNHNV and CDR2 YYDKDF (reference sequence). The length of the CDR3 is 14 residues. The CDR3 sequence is CATSREFAADGYTF. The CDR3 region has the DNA TGTGCCACCAGCAGAGAGTTCGCGGCAGATGGCTACACCTTC.

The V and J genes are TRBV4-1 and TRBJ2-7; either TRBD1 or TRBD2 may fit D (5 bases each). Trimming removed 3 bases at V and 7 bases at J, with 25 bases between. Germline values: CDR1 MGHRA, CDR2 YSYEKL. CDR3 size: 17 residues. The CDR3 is CASSHEQTGTFSREQYF. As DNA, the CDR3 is TGCGCCAGCAGCCATGAGCAAACCGGGACCTTTTCTAGGGAGCAGTACTTC.

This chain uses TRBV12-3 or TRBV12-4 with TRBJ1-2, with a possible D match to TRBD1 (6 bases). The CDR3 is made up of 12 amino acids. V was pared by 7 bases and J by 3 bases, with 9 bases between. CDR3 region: CASKPGDYGYTF. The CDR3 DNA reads TGTGCCAGCAAGCCAGGGGACTATGGCTACACCTTC.